The 15 T cell receptor beta chains below come from one sample, sequenced in a study of cytomegalovirus exposure and HLA in healthy donors. The study ran its PCR with 60 Vbeta and 13 Jbeta primers. TCRdb's copy holds only in-frame clones and misses some; the assay was immunoSEQ multiplex PCR. Of about 95,000 clones listed, about 81% are singletons. The sequenced sample consisted of PBMCs. The receptors come from a woman aged 40-49 years in good health and CMV-seropositive.

This clone appeared once. This CDR3 reads CASSGYTEAFF. DNA of the CDR3: TGTGCCAGCAGCGGGTACACTGAAGCTTTCTTT. J is TRBJ1-1 and V is TRBV2; D not certain. V lost 6 bases, J lost 3 bases, and 5 bases lay in between. The germline gives CDR1 SNHLY, CDR2 FYNNEI. This CDR3 is 11 amino acids long.

This chain connects TRBV5-1 to TRBJ2-3, with 7 bases identical to TRBD1. Germline CDR1 and CDR2: SGHRS and YFSETQ. The CDR3 loop spans 16 amino acids. Unmatched junction bases numbered 8, after V lost 2 bases and J lost 2 bases. Written as DNA, the CDR3 is TGCGCCAGCAGCTTCGGCCAGGGGGTTTCCACAGATACGCAGTATTTT. This sequence encodes CASSFGQGVSTDTQYF.

The chain carries TRBV6-1 and TRBJ2-3, with D perhaps matching TRBD1 (5 bases). Between the trimmed V and J ends, which lost 3 bases and 8 bases, there was a span of 12 bases. CDR1 MNHNS and CDR2 SASEGT come from the germline V gene. The length of the CDR3 is 13 residues. The CDR3 sequence: CASSEGGAVTQYF. The CDR3 DNA follows: TGTGCCAGCAGTGAGGGTGGGGCGGTTACGCAGTATTTT.

The chain recombines TRBV10-3 with TRBJ2-3; no clear D gene. V gave up 2 bases and J gave up 2 bases, with 11 bases separating them. The CDR3 contains 15 residues. The V gene's germline CDR1 is ENHRY and CDR2 SYGVKD. Here the CDR3 reads CAISEMVTYTDTQYF. The DNA of the CDR3 is TGTGCCATCAGTGAGATGGTGACTTACACAGATACGCAGTATTTT.

The V gene is TRBV21-1, the J gene TRBJ2-7; the D call in the table, TRBD2, was not verified against the DNA. TRBV21-1 represents a pseudogene. CDR3 size: 13 residues. CDR3 residues: CASSKGLGYEQYF. The CDR3, as DNA: TGTGCCAGCAGCAAAGGACTGGGCTACGAGCAGTACTTC.

This chain connects TRBV19 to TRBJ1-1; 9 nucleotides line up with TRBD1. Germline V gene data show CDR1 as LNHDA and CDR2 as SQIVND (reference sequence). The CDR3 runs 13 residues. V lost 3 bases, J lost 5 bases, and 1 base stayed unmatched. CDR3 bases: TGTGCCAGTAGTATTGGACAGGGGACTGAAGCTTTCTTT. This codes for CASSIGQGTEAFF.

The genes are TRBV10-3 and TRBJ2-3, with 7 bases matching TRBD2. The CDR3 is 15 amino acids. Germline assignment: CDR1 ENHRY and CDR2 SYGVKD. The trim removed 0 bases at V and 5 bases at J, leaving 5 bases unmatched. CDR3 coding DNA: TGTGCCATCAGTGAGTCGGGAGGGCCGGGAGATACGCAGTATTTT. Its protein is CAISESGGPGDTQYF.

V and J are TRBV9 and TRBJ2-7; D remains unclear. Germline values: CDR1 SGDLS, CDR2 YYNGEE. Between the trimmed V and J ends, which lost 0 bases and 3 bases, there was a span of 7 bases. CDR3 length equals 13 residues. The CDR3 loop is CASSVGSNYEQYF. CDR3 bases: TGTGCCAGCAGCGTAGGCTCTAACTACGAGCAGTACTTC.

This chain links TRBV5-1 with TRBJ1-3; D is unclear. The length of the CDR3 is 13 residues. Trimming pared 4 bases from V and 7 bases from J, leaving 12 bases between. The germline V gene encodes CDR1 SGHRS and CDR2 YFSETQ. This CDR3 is CASSDGWENTIYF. The CDR3 coding sequence is TGCGCCAGCAGCGACGGATGGGAGAACACCATATATTTT.

The chain uses TRBV6-5 and TRBJ1-1; 9 nucleotides agree with TRBD1. Trimming removed 6 bases from V and 3 bases from J; junction bases left unmatched: 5. CDR1 MNHEY and CDR2 SVGAGI come from the germline V gene. The CDR3 is made up of 14 amino acids. In DNA form, the CDR3 reads TGTGCCAGCAGCCGGGACAGGGTGGACACTGAAGCTTTCTTT. Residues: CASSRDRVDTEAFF.

J is TRBJ2-2 and V is TRBV6-1, with 13 bases matching TRBD2. From germline, CDR1 is MNHNS and CDR2 SASEGT. The V segment lost 8 bases and the J segment 5 bases; nucleotides outside the gene matches: 2. This CDR3 contains 14 residues. CDR3 loop: CASWTSGSTGELFF. DNA of the CDR3: TGTGCCAGCTGGACTAGCGGGAGTACCGGGGAGCTGTTTTTT.

The chain employs TRBV4-1 and TRBJ1-1; tentative D call: TRBD1 (5 bases). Germline values: CDR1 MGHRA, CDR2 YSYEKL. There are 15 residues in the CDR3. V lost 0 bases and J lost 1, with 9 bases in between. The DNA of the CDR3 is TGCGCCAGCAGCCAAGAGGGACTACCGAACACTGAAGCTTTCTTT. Its protein is CASSQEGLPNTEAFF.

V usage is TRBV6-5 and J usage is TRBJ2-3; D may be TRBD2 (6 bases). Trimming pared 6 bases from V and 4 bases from J, leaving 14 bases between. The CDR3 consists of 14 residues. Germline CDR1 is MNHEY and CDR2 is SVGAGI. CDR3 sequence: CASSRGIYSDTQYF. CDR3 sequence (DNA): TGTGCCAGCAGCCGCGGGATTTATTCAGATACGCAGTATTTT.

The rearrangement links TRBV19 to TRBJ2-1; TRBD2 aligns across 16 bases. Germline assignment: CDR1 LNHDA and CDR2 SQIVND (reference sequence). The length of the CDR3 is 18 residues. The ends lost 7 bases at V and 0 bases at J; junction bases unmatched: 6. CDR3 amino acids: CASTKGTSGRASYNEQFF. The CDR3 bases are TGTGCCAGTACCAAAGGGACTAGCGGGAGGGCCTCCTACAATGAGCAGTTCTTC.

The rearrangement uses TRBV4-1 and TRBJ1-5; D is perhaps TRBD1 (6 bases). V lost 3 bases to trimming and J lost 5 bases, with 14 bases between them. The CDR3 contains 15 residues. Germline V gene lookup returns CDR1 MGHRA and CDR2 YSYEKL. The CDR3 protein is CASSQRQDQYQPQHF. The CDR3 coding sequence is TGCGCCAGCAGCCAGAGACAGGACCAGTATCAGCCCCAGCATTTT.